A selection of T cell receptor beta chains follows, all from one sample in a study of identical twins. TCRdb re-derived calls from the 5' RACE reads in MiXCR, one entry per CDR3 protein. The table has around 1.7 million distinct CDR3 sequences, 32% seen once. The sample consisted of cord blood. The receptor source for this set is a newborn girl in good health. CDR3s include the opening cysteine and the closing phenylalanine or tryptophan. A D gene is named only where the DNA matches it firmly. Only part of the rows carry a size: once, few, many, or a class if the clone is expanded.

D,length,V,size,J,DNA,CDR3
TRBD2,17,TRBV7-2,-,TRBJ2-7,TGTGCCAGTAGTTCTCAATTAGCGGGAGGGCCGTACAATGAGCAGTACTTC,CASSSQLAGGPYNEQYF
-,13,TRBV24-1,-,TRBJ2-5,TGTGCCACCAGTGGGCCCGGTTGGGAGACCCAGTACTTC,CATSGPGWETQYF
TRBD2,12,TRBV20-1,few,TRBJ2-5,TGCAGTGCTCCTAGCGGGACGGAGACCCAGTACTTC,CSAPSGTETQYF
TRBD1,16,TRBV20-1,few,TRBJ2-1,TGCAGTGCTAGACCCCCGGGACAGGGACCTAACAATGAGCAGTTCTTC,CSARPPGQGPNNEQFF
TRBD1,13,TRBV10-3,-,TRBJ1-5,TGTGCCATCAGTGGGGACAGTCATCAGCCCCAGCATTTT,CAISGDSHQPQHF
TRBD2,17,TRBV6-1,-,TRBJ2-3,TGTGCCAGCAGTGAATTCATCCCGGGACTAGCGACAGATACGCAGTATTTT,CASSEFIPGLATDTQYF
TRBD1,17,TRBV28,-,TRBJ2-4,TGTGCCAACAGCCCCGGGACAGGGCCCCTAGCCAAAAACATTCAGTACTTC,CANSPGTGPLAKNIQYF
TRBD1,12,TRBV20-1,-,TRBJ1-2,TGCAGTGCCTCGACAGGGCGCTATGGCTACACCTTC,CSASTGRYGYTF
-,15,TRBV10-3,few,TRBJ2-3,TGTGCCATCAGTGACGGCGGGGGCCGCACAGATACGCAGTATTTT,CAISDGGGRTDTQYF
TRBD1,18,TRBV28,-,TRBJ1-2,TGTGCCAGCAGTTATTTCGTTCGGGACAGGGCAAGGGGCTATGGCTACACCTTC,CASSYFVRDRARGYGYTF
-,16,TRBV7-2,-,TRBJ2-3,TGTGCCAGCAGCTTAGGGCGCGCGGGACGCGGGGATACGCAGTATTTT,CASSLGRAGRGDTQYF
-,14,TRBV30,once,TRBJ1-1,TGTGCCTGGAACCCGGGACAAAGGAACACTGAAGCTTTCTTT,CAWNPGQRNTEAFF
-,13,TRBV28,few,TRBJ2-7,TGTGCCAGCAGTCCCCCTCGGTTCTACGAGCAGTACTTC,CASSPPRFYEQYF
TRBD1,12,TRBV29-1,many,TRBJ1-2,TGCAGCGTTGAAGGACAGGGGTATGGCTACACCTTC,CSVEGQGYGYTF
TRBD1,17,TRBV28,-,TRBJ1-2,TGTGCCAGCAGGGTCCCGGGACAGGCGGGAACTAACTATGGCTACACCTTC,CASRVPGQAGTNYGYTF
TRBD1,12,TRBV12-5,-,TRBJ2-7,TGTGCTAGTGGTCCCGACAGGGGTGGGCAGTACTTC,CASGPDRGGQYF
-,17,TRBV6-5,-,TRBJ2-7,TGTGCCAGCAGTTACTCGTGGACCGGGACAACTAGTTACGAGCAGTACTTC,CASSYSWTGTTSYEQYF
-,15,TRBV7-9,-,TRBJ1-1,TGTGCCAGCAGCTACCCGGATTTCCCGAACACTGAAGCTTTCTTT,CASSYPDFPNTEAFF
-,15,TRBV6-6,once,TRBJ2-5,TGTGCCAGCAACTCCGCTAGCGCCTTCCAAGAGACCCAGTACTTC,CASNSASAFQETQYF
-,11,TRBV2,once,TRBJ1-2,TGTACCAGCATGAGGACTCATGGCTACACCTTC,CTSMRTHGYTF
-,13,TRBV5-8,-,TRBJ1-2,TGTGCCAGCAGCCCCGACCCGTACTATGGCTACACCTTC,CASSPDPYYGYTF
-,15,TRBV21-1,-,TRBJ1-6,TGTGCCAGCAGCAAAACAACCCAGGGCAATTCACCCCTCCACTTT,CASSKTTQGNSPLHF
-,11,TRBV28,-,TRBJ2-7,TGTGCCAGCAGTGGCCATCCCGAGCAGTACTTC,CASSGHPEQYF
-,14,TRBV20-1,-,TRBJ2-7,TGCAGTGCTAGAGACCCGACTTTATCCTACGAGCAGTACTTC,CSARDPTLSYEQYF
-,14,TRBV7-2,few,TRBJ2-7,TGTGCCGGCAGCTTAGAAGGCTTCACCTACGAGCAGTACTTC,CAGSLEGFTYEQYF
-,12,TRBV27,many,TRBJ2-5,TGTGCCAGCAGTTCAGGGGAAGAGACCCAGTACTTC,CASSSGEETQYF
-,14,TRBV7-2,few,TRBJ2-1,TGTGCCAGCAGCTGGGGGCCAGACTACAATGAGCAGTTCTTC,CASSWGPDYNEQFF
TRBD1,14,TRBV18,few,TRBJ2-5,TGTGCCAGCTCATCCGCGACAGGGTTGGAGACCCAGTACTTC,CASSSATGLETQYF
TRBD1,13,TRBV20-1,-,TRBJ2-7,TGCAGTGCTAGGACAGGGGCGAGGTACGAGCAGTACTTC,CSARTGARYEQYF
TRBD1,14,TRBV5-1,-,TRBJ2-3,TGCGCCAGCAGCTCAACCGGGACAGGGGATACGCAGTATTTT,CASSSTGTGDTQYF
TRBD1,16,TRBV5-1,-,TRBJ1-1,TGCGCCAGCAGCTTGGCCGGGACAGGGTATGGGACTGAAGCTTTCTTT,CASSLAGTGYGTEAFF
TRBD2,15,TRBV3-1,few,TRBJ2-1,TGTGCCAGCAGCCAAGCCCTAGCGGGGGGCAATGAGCAGTTCTTC,CASSQALAGGNEQFF
-,16,TRBV10-3,-,TRBJ2-7,TGTGCCATCAGTGGGTCCAGGGTAAGGAGCTCCTACGAGCAGTACTTC,CAISGSRVRSSYEQYF
TRBD2,17,TRBV6-1,few,TRBJ2-2,TGTGCCAGCAGGGTCGTTTCTAGCGGGAGAGCTACCGGGGAGCTGTTTTTT,CASRVVSSGRATGELFF
TRBD2,19,TRBV20-1,-,TRBJ2-1,TGCAGTGCTAGAGGGGCTCAAGGTACGGGAGGGCCCCACTACAATGAGCAGTTCTTC,CSARGAQGTGGPHYNEQFF
TRBD2,16,TRBV20-1,-,TRBJ2-6,TGCAGTGCTAGGGCTCATAGCGGGGGCCCCAGCAACGTCCTGACTTTC,CSARAHSGGPSNVLTF
TRBD2,14,TRBV9,-,TRBJ2-2,TGTGCCAGCATCAGACTAGCGGGCACCGGGGAGCTGTTTTTT,CASIRLAGTGELFF
TRBD2,16,TRBV20-1,-,TRBJ2-7,TGCAGTGCTAGAGATGCCGGGAGGAGCTCCTACAATGAGCAGTACTTC,CSARDAGRSSYNEQYF
TRBD2,16,TRBV12-5,-,TRBJ2-2,TGTGCTAGTGGTTTGGGGCTAGCGGGGAACACCGGGGAGCTGTTTTTT,CASGLGLAGNTGELFF
TRBD2,16,TRBV20-1,few,TRBJ2-3,TGCAGTGCGACTGGGACTAGCGGAGATAGGACAGATACGCAGTATTTT,CSATGTSGDRTDTQYF
TRBD2,15,TRBV7-7,few,TRBJ2-5,TGTGCCAGCAGCCAAAGACTAGCGGAACAAGAGACCCAGTACTTC,CASSQRLAEQETQYF
-,18,TRBV4-3,-,TRBJ2-6,TGCGCCAGCAGCCAAGATGTAACGGGGGCGCTTGGGGCCAACGTCCTGACTTTC,CASSQDVTGALGANVLTF
TRBD2,15,TRBV6-5,few,TRBJ2-7,TGTGCCAGCAGTCCTAGCGGGGCTTACCCCTACGAGCAGTACTTC,CASSPSGAYPYEQYF
-,16,TRBV27,many,TRBJ2-4,TGTGCCAGCAGTCAAACTCTCGGACTAGCCAAAAACATTCAGTACTTC,CASSQTLGLAKNIQYF
-,10,TRBV2,few,TRBJ2-7,TGTGCCAGCCTCGGAGCCGAGCAGTACTTC,CASLGAEQYF
TRBD2,23,TRBV3-1,-,TRBJ2-6,TGTGCCAGCAGCCCGCTGGACAGAAGCAGACTAGCGGGTGGTCTCTCTGGGGCCAACGTCCTGACTTTC,CASSPLDRSRLAGGLSGANVLTF
-,14,TRBV29-1,few,TRBJ1-6,TGCGCTGTATCGCCAAGCTCCTATAATTCACCCCTCCACTTT,CAVSPSSYNSPLHF
-,14,TRBV11-2,-,TRBJ2-5,TGTGCCAGCAGCTTAGACAGGATCCGAGAGACCCAGTACTTC,CASSLDRIRETQYF
-,13,TRBV6-7,-,TRBJ2-5,TGTGCCAGCACTAGGGACACCCAAGAGACCCAGTACTTC,CASTRDTQETQYF
TRBD2,16,TRBV27,few,TRBJ2-1,TGTGCCAGCGGGGATGGGACTAGCGCCTTCTACAATGAGCAGTTCTTC,CASGDGTSAFYNEQFF
-,15,TRBV20-1,-,TRBJ1-4,TGCAGTGCTAGGGGTCATGGGGTCAAGTCTGAAAAACTGTTTTTT,CSARGHGVKSEKLFF
TRBD2,16,TRBV29-1,few,TRBJ2-3,TGCAGCGTTGATCCCTATCAGCGGGGGGGCCCAGATACGCAGTATTTT,CSVDPYQRGGPDTQYF
-,15,TRBV7-2,few,TRBJ2-5,TGTGCCAGCAGCTTCTTCGATCTTATGGAAGAGACCCAGTACTTC,CASSFFDLMEETQYF
-,16,TRBV6-1,-,TRBJ2-1,TGTGCCAGCAGTGAAGCCCAGGGTCTTTCCTACAATGAGCAGTTCTTC,CASSEAQGLSYNEQFF